These T cell receptor beta chains were read from a single sample in a study of CXCR3-negative and CXCR3-positive naive CD8 T cells. TCRdb reprocessed the 5' RACE reads; each CDR3 protein has one entry and no DNA is given. The table gives about 98,000 distinct CDR3 sequences; the top ten clones make up 0.75% to 0.95% of it. The sequencing sample was made of naive CXCR3+ CD8+ T cells from blood. The receptors shown here come from a human donor in good health. Some clones in this sample may be carry-over from other donors' samples. The CDR3 runs from the conserved cysteine through the conserved F or W.

TRBJ2-7,TRBV7-3,CASSLTGAGFQYF
TRBJ2-3,TRBV28,CASTERGGLAELRQYF
TRBJ1-2,TRBV2,CASSEMLGGNGYTF
TRBJ2-3,TRBV29-1,CSVLAGITDTQYF
TRBJ2-1,TRBV20-1,CSARQGLYNEQFF
TRBJ2-1,TRBV4-1,CASSQAGVNEQFF
TRBJ2-1,TRBV27,CASSPLNRGSGNEQFF
TRBJ1-6,TRBV2,CASRFNREIGDSPLHF
TRBJ2-1,TRBV6-2/TRBV6-3,CASSYENLAGVWEQFF
TRBJ2-3,TRBV28,CASSPYLAGESADTQYF
TRBJ2-7,TRBV28,CASSLRDLSSGSYEQYF
TRBJ2-2,TRBV15,CATSLGNRGRDTGELFF
TRBJ2-3,TRBV20-1,CSATGLAGPDTQYF
TRBJ2-3,TRBV14,CASSQAYYSPTDTQYF
TRBJ1-4,TRBV12-3/TRBV12-4,CASSEQGDEKLFF
TRBJ2-7,TRBV28,CASSWTGNEQYF
TRBJ2-2,TRBV15,CATSSGTGELFF
TRBJ2-3,TRBV7-3,CASSRFRTDTQYF
TRBJ2-1,TRBV27,CASSFGGTIYNEQFF
TRBJ2-5,TRBV5-6,CASSLATLAGETQYF
TRBJ1-5,TRBV28,CASSLLTTGQPQHF
TRBJ2-5,TRBV29-1,CSVIWTGGETQYF
TRBJ2-7,TRBV12-3/TRBV12-4,CASSLAGGSYEQYF
TRBJ2-1,TRBV20-1,CSARGKGIEQFF
TRBJ2-1,TRBV13,CASSLGLAENEQFF
TRBJ2-2,TRBV5-5,CASTPLGGDGTGELFF
TRBJ2-7,TRBV12-3/TRBV12-4,CASSLGQFYEQYF
TRBJ2-1,TRBV14,CASSQDGRAPGNEQFF
TRBJ1-5,TRBV19,CASTLKTNSNQPQHF
TRBJ1-1,TRBV3-1,CASSHASAGNAEAFF
TRBJ2-3,TRBV12-3/TRBV12-4,CASSRTSGTDTQYF
TRBJ2-2,TRBV7-9,CASSLTTGELFF
TRBJ2-7,TRBV19,CASSDRPYEQYF
TRBJ2-3,TRBV21-1,CASSLTWTTDTQYF
TRBJ1-1,TRBV7-9,CASSLEGADSEAFF
TRBJ2-5,TRBV28,CASSLPEAGEQETQYF
TRBJ1-1,TRBV25-1,CASRVTLEAFF
TRBJ2-3,TRBV14,CASGTGVYTQYF
TRBJ2-3,TRBV6-6,CASSYDSGPLTDTQYF
TRBJ1-4,TRBV20-1,CSASPGEEREKLFF
TRBJ1-2,TRBV5-1,CASSDRDGYTF
TRBJ2-1,TRBV20-1,CSARDGGEQFF
TRBJ2-5,TRBV29-1,CSVEGRGRETQYF
TRBJ1-4,TRBV5-1,CASSGTGDEKLFF
TRBJ2-2,TRBV9,CASSAITDSGITGELFF
TRBJ2-1,TRBV27,CASSYRGLAGVYPSYNEQFF
TRBJ2-1,TRBV6-4,CASPLRPGTSGDNEQFF
TRBJ2-7,TRBV20-1,CSAGVVGTLYEQYF
TRBJ1-2,TRBV7-9,CASSLDSGRDGYTF
TRBJ1-1,TRBV20-1,CSARAWGSTEALF
TRBJ2-2,TRBV12-3/TRBV12-4,CASGTGQGFGELFF
TRBJ2-1,TRBV6-4,CASSDSGGGAYNEQFF
TRBJ2-1,TRBV15,CATSSGTGLDEQFF
TRBJ2-3,TRBV7-2,CASSLVGRWEGTRPDTQYF
TRBJ2-3,TRBV7-2,CASSLALAGSYASTDTQYF